A selection of T cell receptor beta chains follows, all from one sample in a study of shared clonotypes between healthy human individuals. TCRdb's copy holds only in-frame clones and misses some; the assay was immunoSEQ multiplex PCR. The repertoire holds about 2.1 million clones, with 93% as singletons. The sequenced material came from naive CD8+ T cells from PBMCs. The receptor source for this set is a man aged 18 to 30 in good health. Some clones in this sample may be carry-over from other donors' samples. Both conserved end residues are part of each CDR3. A D gene is named only where the DNA matches it firmly. Some rows have no size entry. The others give once, few or many, or a class for an expanded clone.

NA,TRBV27,NA,TRBJ1-5,TGTGCCAGCAGCCTGTTGGATAGCAATCAGCCCCAGCATTTT,CASSLLDSNQPQHF
NA,TRBV2,TRBD2,TRBJ2-7,TGTGCCAGCAGTGAAGTGGCTAGCGGAACCTACGAGCAGTACTTC,CASSEVASGTYEQYF
NA,TRBV28,TRBD1,TRBJ2-7,TGTGCCAGCAGTTTAGGGACAGGCGGAACCTACGAGCAGTACTTC,CASSLGTGGTYEQYF
NA,TRBV7-2,TRBD1,TRBJ2-1,TGTGCCAGCAGCTTAGGACAGGGGAGCTCCTACAATGAGCAGTTCTTC,CASSLGQGSSYNEQFF
NA,TRBV19,NA,TRBJ2-2,TGTGCCAGTAGCAATACCCCGGGACATAACACCGGGGAGCTGTTTTTT,CASSNTPGHNTGELFF
once,TRBV6-6,NA,TRBJ2-5,TGTGCCAGCAGTTACCTCGCGAGTTATCAAGAGACCCAGTACTTC,CASSYLASYQETQYF
NA,TRBV9,NA,TRBJ2-3,TGTGCCAGCAGCGGTCGGACGAGCACAGATACGCAGTATTTT,CASSGRTSTDTQYF
NA,TRBV14,NA,TRBJ2-7,TGTGCCAGCAGCCAAGATGAAGGATCCTACGAGCAGTACTTC,CASSQDEGSYEQYF
NA,TRBV10-3,NA,TRBJ2-7,TGTGCCACGAAGACAATCCTCTCGGGCGAGCAGTACTTC,CATKTILSGEQYF
NA,TRBV19,NA,TRBJ2-7,TGTGCCAGTAGTATGTCTACAGATTCCTACGAGCAGTACTTC,CASSMSTDSYEQYF
NA,TRBV4-2,NA,TRBJ2-7,TGTGCCAGCAGCCCCGGTGGGGGTTACGAGCAGTACTTC,CASSPGGGYEQYF
NA,TRBV6-1,NA,TRBJ2-7,TGTGCCATCAGTGAGACCGGGACGGAGGGACTGTCCTACGAGCAGTACTTC,CAISETGTEGLSYEQYF
NA,TRBV5-1,TRBD1,TRBJ1-3,TGCGCCAGCAGCGCGGACAGGGGGCAAGGAAACACCATATATTTT,CASSADRGQGNTIYF
NA,TRBV9,TRBD2,TRBJ2-7,TGTGCCAGCAGCGTCAGCGGGAGTCTCGACGAGCAGTACTTC,CASSVSGSLDEQYF
NA,TRBV7-2,TRBD1,TRBJ1-1,TGTGCCAGCAGCTTACAGGGGGCGGTACTGGACACTGAAGCTTTCTTT,CASSLQGAVLDTEAFF
NA,TRBV9,NA,TRBJ1-2,TGTGCCAGCAGCGTAGCAAAAGGGGACACTGGCTACACCTTC,CASSVAKGDTGYTF
NA,TRBV15,NA,TRBJ1-4,TGTGCCACCTCAGGGAAGGGTGAAAAACTGTTTTTT,CATSGKGEKLFF
few,TRBV27,NA,TRBJ1-5,TGTGCCAGCAGTTTATGGGCAGGGCGGAGCAATCAGCCCCAGCATTTT,CASSLWAGRSNQPQHF
NA,TRBV30,TRBD1,TRBJ2-7,TGTGCCTGCGACTGGGACAGATACTACGAGCAGTACTTC,CACDWDRYYEQYF
NA,TRBV13,TRBD1,TRBJ2-3,TGTGCCAGCAGCCTTCGGACAGGGGCGCCAGATACGCAGTATTTT,CASSLRTGAPDTQYF
NA,TRBV28,NA,TRBJ1-5,TGTGCCAGCAGTTTACGAGACAGTTACTTAAGCAATCAGCCCCAGCATTTT,CASSLRDSYLSNQPQHF
once,TRBV11-2,NA,TRBJ2-1,TGTGCCAGCAGTTTCCCCGGGCCTAACAATGAGCAGTTCTTC,CASSFPGPNNEQFF
NA,TRBV4-2,NA,TRBJ2-2,TGTGCCAGCAGCCAAGCTCGCAGTGGAACCGGGGAGCTGTTTTTT,CASSQARSGTGELFF
NA,TRBV29-1,NA,TRBJ2-1,TGCAGCGCCTCGCCGGATATTGGACTATCCCTCTCTGAGCAGTTCTTC,CSASPDIGLSLSEQFF
once,TRBV13,NA,TRBJ2-7,TGTGCCAGCAGCCCCCAGGGTTCCTACGAGCAGTACTTC,CASSPQGSYEQYF
NA,TRBV9,NA,TRBJ2-1,TGTGCCAGCAGCGTATCAGTACAGGGCACAAAACACAATGAGCAGTTCTTC,CASSVSVQGTKHNEQFF
NA,TRBV6-5,TRBD2,TRBJ2-7,TGTGCCAGCAGCGGTACGGGACTAGAAGAGCAGTACTTC,CASSGTGLEEQYF
NA,TRBV7-8,NA,TRBJ1-1,TGTGCCAGCAGCTTAGGGTGGATCCGCGAAGCTTTCTTT,CASSLGWIREAFF
NA,TRBV27,NA,TRBJ2-5,TGTGCCAGCAGCGCAGTCGTAGGGGAGACCCAGTACTTC,CASSAVVGETQYF
once,TRBV5-4,NA,TRBJ2-6,TGTGCCAGCAGCTATGGGTCCTCTGGGGCCAACGTCCTGACTTTC,CASSYGSSGANVLTF
once,TRBV6-1,NA,TRBJ1-3,TGTGCCAGCAGCGGATTCCCGGGGGTCAGAAACACCATATATTTT,CASSGFPGVRNTIYF
NA,TRBV2,NA,TRBJ1-5,TGTGCCAGCAGGGGCAGGGTAAGCAATCAGCCCCAGCATTTT,CASRGRVSNQPQHF
NA,TRBV5-4,NA,TRBJ1-2,TGTGCCAGCAGCTTAGGCAGGGACTATGGCTACACCTTC,CASSLGRDYGYTF
NA,TRBV27,NA,TRBJ2-3,TGTGCCAGCACTGACCGCCACCCCACAGATACGCAGTATTTT,CASTDRHPTDTQYF
NA,TRBV4-1,NA,TRBJ2-5,TGCGCCAGCAGCAGATGGGCAGGGCCAGGAGAGACCCAGTACTTC,CASSRWAGPGETQYF
few,TRBV18,TRBD2,TRBJ2-1,TGTGCCAGCTCACTCGGGACTAGCGGGAGCTACAATGAGCAGTTCTTC,CASSLGTSGSYNEQFF
NA,TRBV2,NA,TRBJ2-1,TGTGCCAGCAGTGCTAGAGTCTACAATGAGCAGTTCTTC,CASSARVYNEQFF
NA,TRBV29-1,TRBD1,TRBJ2-5,TGCAGCGTTGTCGGGCAGGGGGATGGTACGGAGACCCAGTACTTC,CSVVGQGDGTETQYF
NA,TRBV4-1,NA,TRBJ1-5,TGCGCCAGCAGCCACATTAGACAGTTGGGCCAGCCCCAGCATTTT,CASSHIRQLGQPQHF
NA,TRBV29-1,NA,TRBJ2-2,TGCAGCGTGGAGGGGGAGGGATGGCACGGGGAGCTGTTTTTT,CSVEGEGWHGELFF
NA,TRBV7-3,TRBD2,TRBJ2-3,TGTGCCAGCAGCTCCCTGGGGGGGGCAGATACGCAGTATTTT,CASSSLGGADTQYF
NA,TRBV7-9,NA,TRBJ2-7,TGTGCCAGCAGGGGACTCGCCTACGAGCAGTACTTC,CASRGLAYEQYF
NA,TRBV11-2,TRBD1,TRBJ2-2,TGTGCCAGCAGCTACAATCCGACAGGGGGTAGCACCGGGGAGCTGTTTTTT,CASSYNPTGGSTGELFF
few,TRBV28,NA,TRBJ1-1,TGTGCCAGCACCCCCATCCCGGAGAACACTGAAGCTTTCTTT,CASTPIPENTEAFF
NA,TRBV28,TRBD1,TRBJ2-7,TGTGCCAGCACCCACCCGATAGGAAGGGGGCCCGACGAGCAGTACTTC,CASTHPIGRGPDEQYF